The 29 T cell receptor beta chains below were found in one sample sequenced in a study of cytomegalovirus exposure and HLA in healthy donors. Sequencing was performed with immunoSEQ multiplex PCR; in TCRdb, only in-frame clones are kept and a portion is missing. Among about 86,000 clones listed, around 94% were seen once. Material: PBMCs. The origin of the receptors is a young man in good health and CMV-seronegative.

The chain carries TRBV7-8 and TRBJ1-2, with D possibly being TRBD1 (5 bases). The V gene's germline CDR1 is SGHVS and CDR2 FQNEAQ. This CDR3 has 15 amino acids. The V gene lost 5 bases and the J gene lost 5 bases, with 18 bases spanning the gap. In DNA, the CDR3 is TGTGCCAGCAGCCCTCTGACAGTCTCAAGTTATGGCTACACCTTC. It encodes CASSPLTVSSYGYTF.

This chain joins TRBV6-5 and TRBJ2-7; 10 bases align to TRBD2. Trimming cost V 4 bases and J 4 bases; bases outside gene matches: 10. Per germline, CDR1 MNHEY and CDR2 SVGAGI. The CDR3 has 16 amino acids. This CDR3 is CASSSNLAGGLYEQYF. CDR3 DNA: TGTGCCAGCAGTTCTAACTTAGCGGGAGGTCTGTACGAGCAGTACTTC.

This clone was seen a handful of times. The V gene is TRBV6-6, the J gene TRBJ1-1; no firm D call. Germline V gene lookup returns CDR1 MNHNY and CDR2 SVGAGI (reference sequence). The ends were cut back, 8 bases at V and 1 base at J, with 8 bases in the middle. The CDR3 covers 12 residues. The CDR3 coding sequence is TGTGCCAGCCGTGAGCCGAACACTGAAGCTTTCTTT. Translated: CASREPNTEAFF.

CDR3 bases: TGTGCCAGTAGCGCCTGGGACAACTCCTACGAGCAGTACTTC. It codes for CASSAWDNSYEQYF. The chain couples TRBV19 to TRBJ2-7; weak D call: TRBD1 (6 bases). V shed 6 bases and J shed 0 bases, with 12 bases lying between them. CDR1 and CDR2 from the germline V gene are LNHDA and SQIVND (reference sequence). CDR3 length equals 14 residues.

This sequence joins TRBV29-1 and TRBJ2-7; D possibly corresponds to TRBD2 (6 bases). V was clipped by 4 bases and J by 2 bases, with 12 bases between them. The CDR3 covers 13 residues. Germline CDR1 and CDR2: SQVTM and ANQGSEA. CDR3 sequence (DNA): TGCAGCGTTGGCAGGGAGGCCCCCTACGAGCAGTACTTC. Translating gives CSVGREAPYEQYF.

This sequence joins TRBV7-9 and TRBJ1-1; the D gene is possibly TRBD1 (5 bases). The CDR3 is made up of 14 amino acids. CDR1 SEHNR and CDR2 FQNEAQ come from the germline V gene (reference sequence). Trimming stripped 1 base from V and 3 bases from J, with 9 bases between. This CDR3 reads CASSLGPGDTEAFF. CDR3 sequence (DNA): TGTGCCAGCAGCTTAGGACCGGGGGACACTGAAGCTTTCTTT. Drawing the rest from reference TRBV7-9 and TRBJ1-1, the complete variable domain is DTGVSQNPRHKITKRGQNVTFRCDPISEHNRLYWYRQTLGQGPEFLTYFQNEAQLEKSRLLSDRFSAERPKGSFSTLEIQRTEQGDSAMYLCASSLGPGDTEAFFGQGTRLTVV.

The chain recombines TRBV6-1 with TRBJ1-1; 11 nucleotides agree with TRBD1. Germline values: CDR1 MNHNS, CDR2 SASEGT. The CDR3 covers 15 residues. The ends lost 6 bases at V and 11 bases at J; junction bases unmatched: 14. Here the CDR3 DNA reads TGTGCCAGCAGCGCTCCGGGACAGGGGGGGGCTGGCGCTTTCTTT. Encoded protein: CASSAPGQGGAGAFF.

The chain links TRBV7-9 to TRBJ1-3, with D unclear. CDR3 length equals 13 residues. The V gene lost 8 bases and the J gene lost 8 bases, with 16 bases spanning the gap. Germline-derived CDR1 and CDR2 are SEHNR and FQNEAQ (reference sequence). CDR3: CASSHFPGDTIYF. As DNA, the CDR3 is TGTGCCAGCTCCCACTTCCCGGGTGACACCATATATTTT.

The chain couples TRBV27 to TRBJ2-5; 9 positions match TRBD1. The CDR3 has 15 residues. V shed 6 bases and J 5 bases; nucleotides not matched to a gene: 10. The germline V gene has CDR1 MNHEY and CDR2 SMNVEV (reference sequence). This CDR3 reads CASSSDRGGPETQYF. DNA for the CDR3: TGTGCCAGCAGCTCGGACAGGGGAGGGCCTGAGACCCAGTACTTC.

This clone was detected once. The chain has TRBV28 and TRBJ1-1; TRBD1 aligns across 8 bases. Trimming cost V 2 bases and J 10 bases; bases outside gene matches: 9. CDR3 length: 14 amino acids. Per the germline V gene, CDR1 is MDHEN and CDR2 is SYDVKM. This CDR3 is CASSLNSDRVGAFF. The CDR3 coding sequence is TGTGCCAGCAGTTTAAATTCGGACAGGGTCGGAGCTTTCTTT.

This clone has a single count. The chain couples TRBV7-3 to TRBJ2-1; D is unresolved. CDR3 length: 14 residues. The germline V gene has CDR1 SGHTA and CDR2 FQGTGA. The V end lost 3 bases, the J end lost 10 bases, and 16 bases lay between the germline ends. CDR3 amino acids: CASSLGLGATEQFF. For the CDR3, the DNA is TGTGCCAGCAGCTTGGGTCTAGGCGCTACGGAGCAGTTCTTC. Full variable domain (outside the CDR3, taken from reference TRBV7-3 and TRBJ2-1): GAGVSQTPSNKVTEKGKYVELRCDPISGHTALYWYRQSLGQGPEFLIYFQGTGAADDSGLPNDRFFAVRPEGSVSTLKIQRTERGDSAVYLCASSLGLGATEQFFGPGTRLTVL.

V usage is TRBV4-1 and J usage is TRBJ1-6, with D perhaps matching TRBD1 (5 bases). The CDR3 is made up of 17 amino acids. V was cut by 1 base and J by 6 bases, with 16 bases left in between. Per the germline V gene, CDR1 is MGHRA and CDR2 is YSYEKL. CDR3: CASSQGVVRGRNSPLHF. For the CDR3, the DNA is TGCGCCAGCAGCCAAGGTGTTGTTAGGGGCCGTAATTCACCCCTCCACTTT.

J is TRBJ2-5 and V is TRBV7-9; tentatively, D is TRBD2 (5 bases). Trimming removed 0 bases from V and 2 bases from J, with 16 bases in between. CDR1 SEHNR and CDR2 FQNEAQ come from the germline V gene (reference sequence). This CDR3 is built from 17 residues. The CDR3: CASSLARGILGQETQYF. Written as DNA, the CDR3 is TGTGCCAGCAGCTTAGCCCGAGGGATACTGGGACAAGAGACCCAGTACTTC.

This chain joins TRBV7-6 and TRBJ2-7, with D possibly being TRBD2 (6 bases). Trimming shortened V by 4 bases and J by 3 bases, and 13 bases separated the two germline ends. This CDR3 comprises 14 residues. Germline assignment: CDR1 SGHVS and CDR2 FNYEAQ. The CDR3 sequence is CASSSGQGGYEQYF. Here the CDR3 DNA reads TGTGCCAGCAGCTCGGGGCAGGGAGGCTACGAGCAGTACTTC. Full variable domain (remainder filled in from reference TRBV7-6 and TRBJ2-7): GAGVSQSPRYKVTKRGQDVALRCDPISGHVSLYWYRQALGQGPEFLTYFNYEAQQDKSGLPNDRFSAERPEGSISTLTIQRTEQRDSAMYRCASSSGQGGYEQYFGPGTRLTVT.

Only a few counts were recorded for this clone. The chain recombines TRBV27 with TRBJ1-2, with unresolved D. Germline values: CDR1 MNHEY, CDR2 SMNVEV (reference sequence). This CDR3 spans 13 amino acids. The V end lost 5 bases, the J end lost 5 bases, and 12 bases lay between the germline ends. CDR3 in amino acids: CASSPSFVYGYTF. The CDR3, as DNA: TGTGCCAGCAGTCCCAGTTTTGTGTATGGCTACACCTTC.

V gene TRBV9 combines with J gene TRBJ2-7; 14 nucleotides match TRBD2. Looked up from germline, CDR1 is SGDLS and CDR2 is YYNGEE. With 4 bases clipped from V and 7 bases from J, the junction kept 10 bases outside the gene matches. The CDR3 extends over 16 amino acids. For the CDR3, the DNA is TGTGCCAGCAGCATAACGGGACTAGCGGGAGTACATGAGCAGTACTTC. It is translated as CASSITGLAGVHEQYF.

This chain links TRBV6-5 with TRBJ2-1, with 14 nucleotides matching TRBD2. J was trimmed by 9 bases and V by 7 bases; bases with no gene match: 8. The germline V gene has CDR1 MNHEY and CDR2 SVGAGI. The CDR3 consists of 15 residues. The CDR3 DNA follows: TGTGCCAGCACCTCCGGGACTAGCGGGAGTGGTGAGCAGTTCTTC. Its protein is CASTSGTSGSGEQFF.

The V call is TRBV18, the J call TRBJ2-1, with D uncertain. The germline gives CDR1 KGHSH, CDR2 LQKENI. The V gene lost 3 bases and the J gene lost 8 bases, with 20 bases spanning the gap. The CDR3 totals 16 residues. The CDR3 region has the DNA TGTGCCAGCTCACCTCCTCCGGATCAGGCTAAGGATGAGCAGTTCTTC. Residues: CASSPPPDQAKDEQFF.

V usage is TRBV5-4 and J usage is TRBJ2-4, with a possible D match to TRBD1 (6 bases). The CDR3 spans 17 residues. Trimming removed 4 bases from V and 1 base from J, with 18 bases in between. Looked up from germline, CDR1 is SGHNT and CDR2 is YYREEE (reference sequence). CDR3 sequence reads: CASSIGQTRVAKNIQYF. CDR3 nucleotides: TGTGCCAGCAGCATCGGACAGACGCGCGTCGCCAAAAACATTCAGTACTTC. The variable domain in full, completed from reference TRBV5-4 and TRBJ2-4, reads ETGVTQSPTHLIKTRGQQVTLRCSSQSGHNTVSWYQQALGQGPQFIFQYYREEENGRGNFPPRFSGLQFPNYSSELNVNALELDDSALYLCASSIGQTRVAKNIQYFGAGTRLSVL.

J is TRBJ2-5 and V is TRBV11-2; D unclear. The CDR3 runs 12 residues. Germline V gene sequence: CDR1 SGHAT, CDR2 FQNNGV. Between the trimmed V and J ends, which lost 2 bases and 3 bases, there was a span of 4 bases. The CDR3 sequence is CASSLQEETQYF. The CDR3 nucleotides are TGTGCCAGCAGCTTACAGGAAGAGACCCAGTACTTC.

The CDR3: CASSFGGTEAFF. The CDR3 DNA reads as TGTGCCAGCTCATTTGGGGGGACTGAAGCTTTCTTT. The chain employs TRBV25-1 and TRBJ1-1, with D possibly matching TRBD1 (5 bases). The CDR3 consists of 12 residues. V shed 8 bases and J shed 5 bases, with 12 bases lying between them. Germline-derived CDR1 and CDR2 are MGHDK and SYGVNS.

The chain employs TRBV5-4 and TRBJ2-5; 10 nucleotides agree with TRBD2. The CDR3 covers 14 residues. Losses at the gene ends were 3 bases for V and 3 bases for J; bases not matched to a gene: 2. CDR1 SGHNT and CDR2 YYREEE come from the germline V gene (reference sequence). Here the CDR3 reads CASSSGLAEETQYF. The CDR3 DNA follows: TGTGCCAGCAGCTCTGGACTAGCGGAAGAGACCCAGTACTTC.

V is TRBV18 and J is TRBJ2-1; TRBD1 might be the D (5 bases). Germline V gives CDR1 KGHSH, CDR2 LQKENI. Trimming shortened V by 0 bases and J by 8 bases, and 8 bases separated the two germline ends. CDR3 size: 13 residues. In DNA, the CDR3 is TGTGCCAGCTCACCACCAGGGGTGGATGAGCAGTTCTTC. Translation gives CASSPPGVDEQFF. The entire variable domain, with the rest obtained from reference TRBV18 and TRBJ2-1, is as follows: NAGVMQNPRHLVRRRGQEARLRCSPMKGHSHVYWYRQLPEEGLKFMVYLQKENIIDESGMPKERFSAEFPKEGPSILRIQQVVRGDSAAYFCASSPPGVDEQFFGPGTRLTVL.

The chain employs TRBV7-9 and TRBJ2-2; D is undetermined. This CDR3 region has 15 residues. Trimming pared 1 base from V and 1 base from J, leaving 7 bases between. CDR1 is SEHNR, CDR2 FQNEAQ, per germline (reference sequence). The CDR3 reads CASSLGGRNTGELFF. The CDR3 DNA is TGTGCCAGCAGCTTAGGCGGTCGGAACACCGGGGAGCTGTTTTTT.

V is TRBV7-9 and J is TRBJ1-2; weak D call: TRBD1 (5 bases). This CDR3 contains 13 residues. The germline CDR1 and CDR2 sequences are SEHNR and FQNEAQ (reference sequence). Trimming stripped 3 bases from V and 8 bases from J, with 13 bases between. CDR3 nucleotides: TGTGCCAGCAGCTTTGGCCAGGGTGGCGGCTACACCTTC. As protein: CASSFGQGGGYTF.

This sequence joins TRBV4-1 and TRBJ1-2, with 7 bases aligning to TRBD1. CDR1 is MGHRA and CDR2 is YSYEKL in the germline V gene. The CDR3 has 15 residues. With V trimmed by 4 bases and J by 0 bases, 5 bases remained unmatched. The CDR3: CASSPTGTANYGYTF. The CDR3 bases are TGCGCCAGCAGCCCCACCGGGACAGCTAACTATGGCTACACCTTC.

This chain uses TRBV6-5 with TRBJ2-5, with 10 bases that match TRBD1. The germline V gene encodes CDR1 MNHEY and CDR2 SVGAGI. The CDR3 runs to 14 residues. V was clipped by 3 bases and J by 5 bases; unmatched bases: 3. CDR3 DNA: TGTGCCAGCAGTTATATGGGACAGGGGGAGACCCAGTACTTC. Its translation: CASSYMGQGETQYF.

CDR3 sequence (DNA): TGTGCCAGCAGTGAAGGAGGGAACGGCAATCAGCCCCAGCATTTT. It specifies CASSEGGNGNQPQHF. J is TRBJ1-5 and V is TRBV6-1; D remains unclear. The CDR3 length is 15 residues. Germline loops: CDR1 MNHNS, CDR2 SASEGT. Trimming removed 1 base from V and 2 bases from J, with 9 bases in between.

The V call is TRBV7-8, the J call TRBJ2-5; D possibly corresponds to TRBD1 (6 bases). The CDR3 has 14 amino acids. V gave up 2 bases and J gave up 0 bases, with 7 bases separating them. Germline V gives CDR1 SGHVS, CDR2 FQNEAQ. The CDR3 loop reads CASSLQGYQETQYF. Written as DNA, the CDR3 is TGTGCCAGCAGCTTACAGGGGTACCAAGAGACCCAGTACTTC.